The rows below give T cell receptor beta chains drawn from one sample of a study of T cells after posttransplantation cyclophosphamide. Repertoires were generated with immunoSEQ multiplex PCR, while TCRdb's copy carries only in-frame clones and drops some. This sample has approximately 2,000 clones, with 94% found just once. Sequenced material: naive CD8+ T cells sorted from PBMCs. The receptors derive from a woman aged 60-70 years in good health, CMV-negative, and a related stem cell transplant donor. Each CDR3 is given with its conserved first and last residue. The D gene is left open where the match is weak. Part of the rows lack a size; the others show once, few, many or a class for expanded clones.

len	abundance	v_gene	j_gene	d_gene	CDR3aa	CDR3nt
11	NA	TRBV27	TRBJ1-2	NA	CASSSRGGYTF	TGTGCCAGCAGTTCTAGAGGTGGCTACACCTTC
12	NA	TRBV2	TRBJ2-7	NA	CASSWDFYEQYF	TGTGCCAGCAGTTGGGACTTCTACGAGCAGTACTTC
14	NA	TRBV6-1	TRBJ1-2	TRBD1	CASSGWTGEDGYTF	TGTGCCAGCAGTGGATGGACAGGGGAAGATGGCTACACCTTC
15	NA	TRBV7-9	TRBJ1-5	NA	CASSPVGDSNQPQHF	TGTGCCAGCAGCCCCGTAGGGGATAGCAATCAGCCCCAGCATTTT
14	NA	TRBV28	TRBJ1-2	TRBD1	CASSQWDSNYGYTF	TGTGCCAGCAGTCAATGGGACAGTAACTATGGCTACACCTTC
16	NA	TRBV11-3	TRBJ1-5	NA	CASTPSGAPVHQPQHF	TGTGCCAGCACCCCCTCAGGGGCGCCGGTTCATCAGCCCCAGCATTTT
16	NA	TRBV7-9	TRBJ2-4	TRBD1	CASSPGQGAGKNIQYF	TGTGCCAGCAGCCCGGGGCAGGGGGCTGGCAAAAACATTCAGTACTTC
13	NA	TRBV27	TRBJ2-4	NA	CASSLSAKNIQYF	TGTGCCAGCAGTTTATCCGCGAAAAACATTCAGTACTTC
15	NA	TRBV29-1	TRBJ1-2	NA	CSVEETGSGRYGYTF	TGCAGCGTTGAAGAAACGGGGTCGGGGAGGTATGGCTACACCTTC
16	NA	TRBV7-2	TRBJ2-1	TRBD2	CASSLGAGGRYNEQFF	TGTGCCAGCAGCTTAGGAGCGGGGGGGCGGTACAATGAGCAGTTCTTC
14	NA	TRBV2	TRBJ1-6	TRBD1	CASMKGQGVSPLHF	TGTGCCAGCATGAAGGGACAGGGGGTATCACCCCTCCACTTT
16	NA	TRBV2	TRBJ2-7	TRBD2	CASSEGLAGGHYEQYF	TGTGCCAGCAGTGAAGGTCTAGCGGGAGGGCATTACGAGCAGTACTTC
13	NA	TRBV11-2	TRBJ2-1	NA	CASSLVSVHEQFF	TGTGCCAGCAGCTTAGTTTCGGTCCATGAGCAGTTCTTC
15	NA	TRBV19	TRBJ2-4	NA	CASSISSRGQLNQYF	TGTGCCAGTAGTATTAGTTCCAGAGGTCAGTTAAATCAGTACTTC
14	once	TRBV6-5	TRBJ2-7	TRBD2	CASSVLAGGREQYF	TGTGCCAGCAGTGTTCTAGCGGGAGGGCGGGAGCAGTACTTC
13	NA	TRBV9	TRBJ1-3	NA	CASQEENGNTIYF	TGTGCCAGCCAGGAAGAGAATGGAAACACCATATATTTT
16	NA	TRBV4-1	TRBJ2-7	TRBD1	CASSRTSGDRPYEQYF	TGCGCCAGCAGCCGAACGTCAGGGGACAGGCCGTACGAGCAGTACTTC
15	NA	TRBV19	TRBJ1-3	NA	CASSIYSGSGNTIYF	TGTGCCAGTAGTATTTACAGCGGCTCTGGAAACACCATATATTTT
14	NA	TRBV9	TRBJ2-7	TRBD2	CASSTLATSYEQYF	TGTGCCAGCAGCACACTAGCGACCTCCTACGAGCAGTACTTC
14	NA	TRBV27	TRBJ1-1	NA	CASSLSYLNTEAFF	TGTGCCAGCAGTTTAAGCTATCTGAACACTGAAGCTTTCTTT
14	NA	TRBV5-4	TRBJ1-6	TRBD1	CASSYTGAGSPLHF	TGTGCCAGCAGCTATACAGGGGCTGGGTCACCCCTCCACTTT